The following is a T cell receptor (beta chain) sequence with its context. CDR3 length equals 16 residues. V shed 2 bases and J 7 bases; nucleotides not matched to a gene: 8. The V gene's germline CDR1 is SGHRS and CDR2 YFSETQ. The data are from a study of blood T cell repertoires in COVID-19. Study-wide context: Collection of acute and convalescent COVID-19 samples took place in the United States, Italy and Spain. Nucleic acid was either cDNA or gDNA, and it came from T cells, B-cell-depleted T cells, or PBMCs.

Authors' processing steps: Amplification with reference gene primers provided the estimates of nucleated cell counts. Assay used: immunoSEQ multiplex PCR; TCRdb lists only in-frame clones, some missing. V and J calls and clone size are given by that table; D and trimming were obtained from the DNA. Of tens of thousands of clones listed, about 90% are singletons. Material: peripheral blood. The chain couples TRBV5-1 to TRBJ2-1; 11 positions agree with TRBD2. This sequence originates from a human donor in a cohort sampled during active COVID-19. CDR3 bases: TGCGCCAGCAGCTTCCGTCTAGCGGGGGGACAAAATGAGCAGTTCTTC. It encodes CASSFRLAGGQNEQFF. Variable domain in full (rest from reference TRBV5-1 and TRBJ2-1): KAGVTQTPRYLIKTRGQQVTLSCSPISGHRSVSWYQQTPGQGLQFLFEYFSETQRNKGNFPGRFSGRQFSNSRSEMNVSTLELGDSALYLCASSFRLAGGQNEQFFGPGTRLTVL.